This entry lists 24 T cell receptor beta chains sequenced from one sample in a study of cytomegalovirus exposure and HLA in healthy donors. Primers for the PCR totalled 60 Vbeta and 13 Jbeta. Only in-frame clones appear in the TCRdb table, and some are missing; sequencing was by immunoSEQ multiplex PCR. The sample lists about 69,000 clones, around 70% occurring once. The specimen sequenced was PBMCs. Receptors were obtained from a male donor in good health and CMV-seropositive.

The chain uses TRBV5-6 and TRBJ2-4, with 9 bases that match TRBD1. The ends lost 3 bases at V and 6 bases at J; junction bases unmatched: 13. The CDR3 sequence is 17 residues long. Germline V lookup: CDR1 SGHDT, CDR2 YYEEEE. The CDR3 region is CASSSPGQGINRNIQYF. The CDR3 DNA sequence: TGTGCCAGCAGCTCGCCGGGACAGGGTATTAATCGAAACATTCAGTACTTC.

The table lists this clone with a few counts. The gene calls are TRBV4-1 and TRBJ2-7; 12 positions agree with TRBD2. V gave up 4 bases and J gave up 0 bases; unmatched junction bases: 10. Germline assignment: CDR1 MGHRA and CDR2 YSYEKL. The length of the CDR3 is 18 residues. This CDR3 is CASSPTGLAGYNSYEQYF. CDR3 DNA sequence: TGCGCCAGCAGCCCTACCGGACTAGCGGGGTATAACTCCTACGAGCAGTACTTC.

The chain recombines TRBV28 with TRBJ1-2; D unclear. Deletions cut 5 bases from V and 7 bases from J, with 23 bases between. CDR1 and CDR2 (germline): MDHEN, SYDVKM. This CDR3 region has 16 residues. DNA for the CDR3: TGTGCCAGCAGTGCCCCCTTGGGCACCGACGCATGTGGCTACACCTTC. Translation: CASSAPLGTDACGYTF.

The chain links TRBV18 to TRBJ1-2; no clear D gene. The CDR3 has 14 amino acids. Germline V gives CDR1 KGHSH, CDR2 LQKENI. Trimming pared 1 base from V and 6 bases from J, leaving 12 bases between. The DNA of the CDR3 is TGTGCCAGCTCACCACAGGGAACGGGAGATGGCTACACCTTC. This gives the protein CASSPQGTGDGYTF.

This chain links TRBV29-1 with TRBJ2-7; TRBD1 matches 7 bases. CDR1 is SQVTM and CDR2 is ANQGSEA in the germline V gene. Unmatched junction bases numbered 9, after V lost 7 bases and J lost 3 bases. The CDR3 spans 13 residues. The CDR3 reads CSGQTGSSYEQYF. The DNA for the CDR3 is TGCAGCGGTCAGACAGGGAGCAGCTACGAGCAGTACTTC.

This clone was recorded a few times. This chain uses TRBV7-2 with TRBJ2-3; 8 bases agree with TRBD2. CDR3 length: 14 residues. Germline values: CDR1 SGHTA, CDR2 FQGNSA. The V and J ends lost 5 bases and 4 bases, in that order; junction bases with no gene match: 5. The DNA of the CDR3 is TGTGCCAGCAGCCCGGGGGGGAGCGCAGATACGCAGTATTTT. Its translation is CASSPGGSADTQYF. Drawing the rest from reference TRBV7-2 and TRBJ2-3, the complete variable domain is GAGVSQSPSNKVTEKGKDVELRCDPISGHTALYWYRQSLGQGLEFLIYFQGNSAPDKSGLPSDRFSAERTGGSVSTLTIQRTQQEDSAVYLCASSPGGSADTQYFGPGTRLTVL.

The chain joins TRBV25-1 to TRBJ1-1, with TRBD1 identical over 11 bases. J lost 4 bases, V lost 1 base, and 8 bases had no gene match. CDR1 MGHDK and CDR2 SYGVNS come from the germline V gene. The CDR3 is made up of 17 amino acids. The CDR3 spells CASSESPGQGDVTEAFF. Here the CDR3 DNA reads TGTGCCAGCAGTGAATCACCGGGACAGGGGGATGTCACTGAAGCTTTCTTT.

This rearrangement joins TRBV5-1 to TRBJ2-4, with 11 positions matching TRBD1. CDR3 length equals 15 residues. The ends lost 6 bases at V and 6 bases at J; junction bases unmatched: 8. Per the germline V gene, CDR1 is SGHRS and CDR2 is YFSETQ. DNA of the CDR3: TGCGCCAGCACAAAGACCGGGACAGGGGGAAACATTCAGTACTTC. Its protein is CASTKTGTGGNIQYF.

The chain links TRBV5-1 to TRBJ2-5, with D perhaps TRBD1 (6 bases). The CDR3 consists of 15 residues. Trimming took 5 bases from V and 1 from J, leaving 15 bases between them. Germline V gives CDR1 SGHRS, CDR2 YFSETQ. The chain's CDR3 is CASRVQGGTQETQYF. CDR3 in DNA: TGCGCCAGCAGGGTACAGGGTGGGACCCAAGAGACCCAGTACTTC.

The chain links TRBV15 to TRBJ1-1, with 11 bases aligning to TRBD1. In germline, CDR1 is LNHNV, CDR2 YYDKDF (reference sequence). Trimming cost V 3 bases and J 5 bases; bases outside gene matches: 8. This CDR3 spans 16 amino acids. CDR3 loop: CATSSPGDRGTTEAFF. The CDR3 DNA reads as TGTGCCACCAGCAGTCCTGGGGACAGGGGGACAACTGAAGCTTTCTTT.

The J gene is TRBJ2-5, the V gene TRBV7-9; D call uncertain. Judging by the DNA end, TRBJ2-7 fits better; the J call may be wrong. The CDR3 is made up of 12 amino acids. From germline, CDR1 is SEHNR and CDR2 FQNEAQ (reference sequence). The CDR3 DNA reads as TGTGCCAGCAGCAAGAGCTCCTACGAGCAGTACTTC. Encoded protein: CASSKSSYEQYF.

The chain uses TRBV19 and TRBJ2-7; 10 bases match TRBD2. From germline, CDR1 is LNHDA and CDR2 SQIVND (reference sequence). The CDR3 covers 14 residues. With 5 bases clipped from V and 4 bases from J, the junction kept 5 bases outside the gene matches. The CDR3 sequence is CASSGASGGYEQYF. The CDR3, as DNA: TGTGCCAGTAGTGGGGCTAGCGGGGGATACGAGCAGTACTTC.

Comment on this clone: A read error may produce the germline difference seen at one junction end. This chain uses TRBV7-9 with TRBJ2-5; D may be TRBD2 (8 bases). This CDR3 has 15 residues. The germline V gene has CDR1 SEHNR and CDR2 FQNEAQ (reference sequence). The CDR3 DNA reads as TGTTCCAGCAGCTTAGGGGGCGCGGGAGGAGAGACCCAGTACTTC. It translates to CSSSLGGAGGETQYF.

This clone came up a few times. Mismatch with germline at one junction end may stem from a read error. The chain carries TRBV10-3 and TRBJ1-1; D gene unclear. From germline, CDR1 is ENHRY and CDR2 SYGVKD. This CDR3 is built from 14 residues. The CDR3 DNA follows: TGTGCCAGCAGTTACTCGGCAGGGAACACTGAAGCTTTCTTT. Translating it yields CASSYSAGNTEAFF.

Note on this clone: The sample carries other DNA sequences with the same CDR3. This chain uses TRBV6-6 with TRBJ1-4, with 8 bases lining up with TRBD1. The germline V gene has CDR1 MNHNY and CDR2 SVGAGI (reference sequence). Germline trimming cut 0 bases from V and 4 bases from J; bases unmatched to any gene: 1. CDR3 length: 15 amino acids. This chain's CDR3 is CASSYSTGVNEKLFF. The DNA for the CDR3 is TGTGCCAGCAGTTACTCGACAGGGGTTAATGAAAAACTGTTTTTT.

Concerning this clone: The junction does not match germline at one end; this may be a read error. This same CDR3 is encoded by further DNA sequences in the sample. V is TRBV7-9 and J is TRBJ2-1; possibly TRBD2 for D (5 bases). The CDR3 has 15 residues. Looked up from germline, CDR1 is SEHNR and CDR2 is FQNEAQ (reference sequence). CDR3 in amino acids: CASSLARVAVNEQFF. In DNA form, the CDR3 reads TGCGCCAGCAGCTTAGCGCGGGTAGCCGTTAATGAGCAGTTCTTC.

This clone was seen only once. V gene TRBV19 combines with J gene TRBJ2-7, with 8 bases identical to TRBD2. CDR3 length: 14 amino acids. The V gene's germline CDR1 is LNHDA and CDR2 SQIVND (reference sequence). V trimming: 6 bases; J trimming: 3 bases; junction bases outside the gene matches: 7. CDR3 bases: TGTGCCAGTAGGTCATTCAGCGGGAGCTACGAGCAGTACTTC. Its translation: CASRSFSGSYEQYF. Full variable domain (outside the CDR3, taken from reference TRBV19 and TRBJ2-7): DGGITQSPKYLFRKEGQNVTLSCEQNLNHDAMYWYRQDPGQGLRLIYYSQIVNDFQKGDIAEGYSVSREKKESFPLTVTSAQKNPTAFYLCASRSFSGSYEQYFGPGTRLTVT.

The genes are TRBV6-5 and TRBJ1-1; 7 positions match TRBD1. The V segment lost 5 bases and the J segment 1 base; nucleotides outside the gene matches: 4. The CDR3 spans 14 residues. Per germline, CDR1 MNHEY and CDR2 SVGAGI. CDR3 bases: TGTGCCAGCAGTCCTGGACAGGCGAACACTGAAGCTTTCTTT. It translates to CASSPGQANTEAFF.

The chain joins TRBV5-4 to TRBJ2-7; tentatively, D is TRBD2 (6 bases). V was pared by 2 bases and J by 5 bases, with 8 bases between. The CDR3 loop spans 12 amino acids. Germline CDR1 SGHNT, CDR2 YYREEE (reference sequence). CDR3 sequence (DNA): TGTGCCAGCAGCTTCCGCGGGAACGAGCAGTACTTC. Its protein is CASSFRGNEQYF.

This chain uses TRBV6-5 with TRBJ2-6, with D unresolved. V lost 2 bases, J lost 1 base, and 6 bases lay in between. The germline gives CDR1 MNHEY, CDR2 SVGAGI. The CDR3 spans 15 residues. The CDR3 bases are TGTGCCAGCAGTTACCCCTCTTCTGGGGCCAACGTCCTGACTTTC. It yields the protein CASSYPSSGANVLTF.

Comments on this clone: One junction end disagrees with the germline gene, perhaps due to a read error. The chain is built from TRBV19 and TRBJ1-1; D is unclear. The CDR3 has 12 residues. Germline V CDR1 and CDR2: LNHDA, SQIVND (reference sequence). CDR3 sequence: CASRQPPGEASF. DNA for the CDR3: TGTGCCAGCCGACAACCTCCCGGTGAAGCTTCCTTT.

The J gene is TRBJ2-7, the V gene TRBV5-1; a possible D gene is TRBD1 (6 bases). Germline V lookup: CDR1 SGHRS, CDR2 YFSETQ. The CDR3 totals 15 residues. Trimming took 5 bases from V and 3 from J, leaving 18 bases between them. CDR3 sequence (DNA): TGCGCCAGCAGTCCCGAGGACAGCTTACTCTACGAGCAGTACTTC. The encoded protein is CASSPEDSLLYEQYF.

This rearrangement joins TRBV5-4 to TRBJ1-2; D unresolved. This CDR3 is 16 amino acids long. CDR1 SGHNT and CDR2 YYREEE come from the germline V gene (reference sequence). Trimming cost V 1 base and J 1 base, with 14 bases left between them. Here the CDR3 DNA reads TGTGCCAGCAGCTTGTACAACGTACGGGGTAACTATGGCTACACCTTC. It yields the protein CASSLYNVRGNYGYTF.

A word on this clone: In the same sample, other DNA sequences code for this CDR3. The genes are TRBV7-9 and TRBJ2-1; the D gene is possibly TRBD2 (5 bases). Germline assignment: CDR1 SEHNR and CDR2 FQNEAQ (reference sequence). The CDR3 totals 16 residues. V lost 9 bases, J lost 10 bases, and 28 bases lay in between. CDR3 DNA sequence: TGTGCCAGTAGCGCGCAGCCGAGGTCCCCCCTCGCGGAGCAGTTCTTC. Translation gives CASSAQPRSPLAEQFF.